This TCR beta chain was identified during a study of T cells in Graves' hyperthyroidism and ophthalmopathy (dated by TCRdb to between 2018 and 2021). About the study as a whole: Peripheral blood samples were taken at the time of initial diagnosis, prior to any treatment. A discovery cohort of about a hundred patients, roughly 40 with Graves' ophthalmopathy and 57 with stable Graves' hyperthyroidism, was used to find distinguishing TCR V-J signatures. Prospective prediction of ophthalmopathy was tested in an independent validation cohort consisting of 18 to 20 hyperthyroidism patients and around 16 patients who later progressed to ophthalmopathy. The roughly 90 discovery patients were divided at random into training and test sets in a 7:3 ratio. In addition, the study compared T-cell repertoires in thyroid tissue and in blood from about six Graves' hyperthyroidism patients. After blood sampling, hyperthyroidism patients were treated with methimazole at a starting dose of 30 mg daily, and ophthalmopathy patients were treated with high-dose intravenous methylprednisolone. The paper reports TCR Vbeta CDR3 sequencing of 135 peripheral blood samples: around 41 ophthalmopathy, approximately 74 hyperthyroidism and about 17 progressor patients. Findings and caveats that apply to the study as a whole: Most expanded thyroid clonotypes (frequency above 0.001) were also detected in blood, a finding suggesting that blood repertoires may reflect thyroid immune responses. In validation, the model predicted progression to ophthalmopathy with 55% to 71% sensitivity and approximately 72% specificity, a median of approximately 6.5 months before onset. No statistical method was used to set the sample size in advance, and investigators knew the group allocation. In cross-validation, a model built on a 13 V-J signature told ophthalmopathy apart from stable hyperthyroidism with just under 90% sensitivity and roughly 82% specificity, and in testing the same model reached 80%/75%.

Amplification of TCR beta CDR3 regions was carried out from RNA transcripts. A first-round RT-PCR of the TCR CDR3 used the HTBI primer set with the Qiagen OneStep RT-PCR kit. A second multiplex PCR round built the libraries, followed by size selection and purification. The libraries were sequenced on an Illumina HiSeq2000 using paired-end 100 bp reads. Per the source publication's procedure: SOAPnuke was used to process the raw data, removing reads that contained adapters or uncalled bases, had a mean Phred below 15, or lacked an exact match to the constant primer or identifier. High-quality paired reads were merged with COPE v1.2.5, and unique nucleotide sequences were defined as clonotypes. MiTCR v1.1 was used to align clonotypes to the IMGT TRBV, TRBD and TRBJ reference segments. Only V-J combinations with frequency above 0.0001, covering about 99% of repertoires, were analysed. A TCS score was defined as the ratio of F50 (clonal expansion) to E x V (chaos), with BLOSUM62-based TCRdist applied between CDR3 peptides within each V-J. Welch's t-statistics and random forest reduced around 550 V-J features to roughly 13, which were used in a naive Bayes classifier (R e1071). The public sequencing data were trimmed at Q25 with fastp and processed into clonotypes with MiXCR by TCRdb, which kept only in-frame beta chains. Under each unique CDR3 protein, matching rows form one entry showing the most common genes and DNA. TCRdb assigned the V and J calls; the authors' analysis was not used. This sample lists about 590,000 distinct CDR3 sequences; approximately 14% were detected once. The ten top clones hold 7.3% of the sample.

CDR3 length: 19 amino acids, cysteine to phenylalanine. Only the CDR3 part of the read is kept: 57 bases, read in frame from the first base. From V the trimming removes 6 bases and from J it removes 2 bases, while the gene matches leave 15 bases of the junction unaccounted for. For CDR1 and CDR2, the germline V gene lists MNHNS and SASEGT. This clonotype turned up a few times. Its antigen is unknown. Per-base quality was not reported, and no clone a single base away is much larger than it. A patient counted as having stable Graves' hyperthyroidism if no progression to ophthalmopathy occurred over 18 months of follow-up. Hyperthyroidism patients were newly diagnosed, with disease duration under 2 months, and aged 18 to 65 years. The study excluded patients with uncontrolled infections, other autoimmune diseases, pregnancy or lactation. Diagnoses relied on clinical symptoms, serum thyroxine and TRAb, thyroid ultrasound and orbital computed tomography. Ficoll-Paque density gradient centrifugation was used to isolate PBMCs from about 9 ml of fresh peripheral blood. Trizol reagent was used to extract total RNA, and RNA quality was then checked on an Agilent 2100 Bioanalyzer.

The source is a woman aged 25 to 39 with Graves' hyperthyroidism. The chain is encoded by TRBV6-1 joined to TRBJ2-3, with 12 bases aligning to TRBD1. Sequencing input: blood. The nucleotide sequence reads as follows: TGTGCCAGCAGCCGCCGGGACAGGGGGCGAATGAACGTCACAGATACGCAGTATTTT. Protein translation: CASSRRDRGRMNVTDTQYF.